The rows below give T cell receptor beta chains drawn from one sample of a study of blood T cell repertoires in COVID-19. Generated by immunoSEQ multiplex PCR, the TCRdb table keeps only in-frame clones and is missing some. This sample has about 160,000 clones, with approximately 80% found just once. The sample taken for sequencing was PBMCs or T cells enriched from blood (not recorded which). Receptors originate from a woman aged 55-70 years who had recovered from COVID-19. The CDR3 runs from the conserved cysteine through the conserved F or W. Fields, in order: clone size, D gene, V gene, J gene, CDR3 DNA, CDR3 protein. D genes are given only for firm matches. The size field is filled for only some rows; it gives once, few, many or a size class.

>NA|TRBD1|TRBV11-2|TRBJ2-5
TGTGCCAGCAGCTTCTCCGGGACAGGGACCTCTGCACGCCAAGAGACCCAGTACTTC
CASSFSGTGTSARQETQYF
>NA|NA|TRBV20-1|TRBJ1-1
TGCAGTGCTAGTAACCGGTTAGGGGGCACTGAAGCTTTCTTT
CSASNRLGGTEAFF
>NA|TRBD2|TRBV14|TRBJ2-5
TGTGCCAGCAGCCAAGTGAAATTAGCGGGGAAAGAGACCCAGTACTTC
CASSQVKLAGKETQYF
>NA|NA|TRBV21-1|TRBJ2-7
TGTGCCAGCAGCAAAGGGAAGACAGGGGATCCCCCTGGCGAGCAGTACTTC
CASSKGKTGDPPGEQYF
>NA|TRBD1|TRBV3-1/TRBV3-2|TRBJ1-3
TGTGCCAGCAGTGCTACAGGGGAAGCCGGCTCTGGAAACACCATATATTTT
CASSATGEAGSGNTIYF
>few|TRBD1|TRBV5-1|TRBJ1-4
TGCGCCAGCAGCTTGCAATCATCCGGGACAGGCTATGAAAAACTGTTTTTT
CASSLQSSGTGYEKLFF
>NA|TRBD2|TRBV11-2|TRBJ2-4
TGTGCCAGCAGCTTTCGAGCGGGGGTAGCCAAAAACATTCAGTACTTC
CASSFRAGVAKNIQYF
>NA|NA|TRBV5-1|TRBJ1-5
TGCGCCAGCAGCTTAAACGGGAATAGCAATCAGCCCCAGCATTTT
CASSLNGNSNQPQHF
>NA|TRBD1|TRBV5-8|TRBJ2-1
TGTGCCAGCAGCTGGGGGGGAGGGACAGGGTACAATGAGCAGTTCTTC
CASSWGGGTGYNEQFF
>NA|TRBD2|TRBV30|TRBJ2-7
TGTGCCTGGAGTCGGGGCGGGGAGGGCGAGCAGTACTTC
CAWSRGGEGEQYF
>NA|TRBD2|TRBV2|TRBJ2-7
TGTGCCAGCAGTGATCGGACTAGCGCTCCCGAGCAGTACTTC
CASSDRTSAPEQYF
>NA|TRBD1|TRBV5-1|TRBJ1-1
TGCGCCAGCAGCATGACAGGGTTGAACACTGAAGCTTTCTTT
CASSMTGLNTEAFF
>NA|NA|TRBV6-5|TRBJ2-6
TGTGCCAGCGTAAACAGTTTCTCTGGGGCCAACGTCCTGACTTTC
CASVNSFSGANVLTF
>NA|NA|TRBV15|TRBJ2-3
TGTGCCGCGCGGGGCCCCGGCGGAGATACGCAGTATTTT
CAARGPGGDTQYF
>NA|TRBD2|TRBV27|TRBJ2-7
TGTGCCAGCAGGCGGGGGGGAAGCGTTAACGAGCAGTACTTC
CASRRGGSVNEQYF
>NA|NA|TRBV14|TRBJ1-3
TGTGCCAGCAGCCCGACAGTCTCTGGAAACACCATATATTTT
CASSPTVSGNTIYF
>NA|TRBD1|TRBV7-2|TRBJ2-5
TGTGCCAGCAGCGACACGGGACAGGGTAGACAAGAGACCCAGTACTTC
CASSDTGQGRQETQYF
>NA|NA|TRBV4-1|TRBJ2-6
TGCGCCAGCAGCTTTCAGGGTTCTGGGGCCAACGTCCTGACTTTC
CASSFQGSGANVLTF
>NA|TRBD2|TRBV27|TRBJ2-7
TGTGCCAGCAGTTTTGCGGGGGGGCCCTTCGAGCAGTACTTC
CASSFAGGPFEQYF
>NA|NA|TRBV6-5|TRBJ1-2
TGTGCCAGCAGAGAGTCCGGGAAAGGGTATGGCTACACCTTC
CASRESGKGYGYTF
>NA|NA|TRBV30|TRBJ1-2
TGTGCCTGGGGAGGGGCCCATGGCTACACCTTC
CAWGGAHGYTF
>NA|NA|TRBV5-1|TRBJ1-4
TGCGCCAGCAGCTACGAAAGCCCTAATGAAAAACTGTTTTTT
CASSYESPNEKLFF
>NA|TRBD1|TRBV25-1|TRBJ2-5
TGTGCCAGCAGTGATTGGGGACAGGGAGTTGGGGAGACCCAGTACTTC
CASSDWGQGVGETQYF
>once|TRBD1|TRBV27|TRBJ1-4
TGTGCCAGCAGTTTGACGGGACAGGGTGAAAAACTGTTTTTT
CASSLTGQGEKLFF
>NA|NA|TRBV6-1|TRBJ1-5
TGTGCCAGCAGTGAAACGGGAGGCAATCAGCCCCAGCATTTT
CASSETGGNQPQHF
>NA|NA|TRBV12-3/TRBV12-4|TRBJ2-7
TGTGCCAGCAGTTTACAGGGTGCCTACGAGCAGTACTTC
CASSLQGAYEQYF
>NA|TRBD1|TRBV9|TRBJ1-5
TGTGCCAGCAGCGGACAGGGAGATCAGCCCCAGCATTTT
CASSGQGDQPQHF
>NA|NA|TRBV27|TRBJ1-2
TGTGCCAGCAGGCCTGGGACTTCCAAGGGTTATGGCTACACCTTC
CASRPGTSKGYGYTF
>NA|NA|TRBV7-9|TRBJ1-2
TGTGCCAGCAGCTCCACAGGCTATGGCTACACCTTC
CASSSTGYGYTF
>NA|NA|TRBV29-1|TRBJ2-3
TGCATAGGAGCTACAGATACGCAGTATTTT
CIGATDTQYF
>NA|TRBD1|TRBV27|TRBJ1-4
TGTGCCAGCAGTCGATCCGGGACAGTCGCCCTTGGAAAACTGTTTTTT
CASSRSGTVALGKLFF
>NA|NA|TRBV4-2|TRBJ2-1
TGTGCCAGCAGCCAAGATTGGGCCAATGAGCAGTTCTTC
CASSQDWANEQFF
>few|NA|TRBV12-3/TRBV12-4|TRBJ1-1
TGTGCCAGCAGTTGGGGGGGGTCCACTGAAGCTTTCTTT
CASSWGGSTEAFF
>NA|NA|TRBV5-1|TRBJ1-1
TGCGCCAGCAGCTTGATGGGGGGTGAGACTTTCTTT
CASSLMGGETFF
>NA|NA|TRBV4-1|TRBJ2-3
TGCGCCAGCAGCCAGGGGCAGGGGTTCACAGATACGCAGTATTTT
CASSQGQGFTDTQYF
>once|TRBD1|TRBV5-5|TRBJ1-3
TGTGCCTCACTAGGGGGCTTCTTTAGAAACACCATATATTTT
CASLGGFFRNTIYF
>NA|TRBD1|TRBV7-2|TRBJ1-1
TGTGCCAGCAGCTTAGGACAGGGCTTTGCTTTCTTT
CASSLGQGFAFF
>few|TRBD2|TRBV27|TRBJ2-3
TGTGCCAGCAGTGAAGGGACTAGCGGGCCCACAGATACGCAGTATTTT
CASSEGTSGPTDTQYF
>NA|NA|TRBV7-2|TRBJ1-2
TGTGCCAGCAGCTACAACAGGGTTGGCTACACCTTC
CASSYNRVGYTF
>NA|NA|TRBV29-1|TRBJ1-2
TGCAGCCTTAGGCCCCCACCCAGGGCTTACGACTATGGCTACACCTTC
CSLRPPPRAYDYGYTF
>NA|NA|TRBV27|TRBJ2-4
TGTGCCAGCAGTTTCTCTACCGGGGGAAAAATTCAGTACTTC
CASSFSTGGKIQYF
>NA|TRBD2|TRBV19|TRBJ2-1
TGTGCCAGTATTGAGCGGGGGGGTCAGCAGTTCTTC
CASIERGGQQFF
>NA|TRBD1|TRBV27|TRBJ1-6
TGTGCCAGCAGTCCGAGACAGGGCCTTTCACCCCTCCACTTT
CASSPRQGLSPLHF
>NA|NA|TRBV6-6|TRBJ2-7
TGTGCCAGCAGTTACTCGGGGGCGCGGTACGAGCAGTACTTC
CASSYSGARYEQYF
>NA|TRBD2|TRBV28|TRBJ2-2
TGTGCCAGCAGTACCCAGGGACTAGCGGGGACCGGGGAGCTGTTTTTT
CASSTQGLAGTGELFF
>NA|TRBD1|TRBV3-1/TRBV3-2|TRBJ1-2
TGTGCCAGCAGCCAACCCCGTGGGACAGGGTATGACTATGGCTACACCTTC
CASSQPRGTGYDYGYTF
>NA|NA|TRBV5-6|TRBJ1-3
TGTGCCAGCAGCTTGATCACCGCTGGGGACTACGGAAACACCATATATTTT
CASSLITAGDYGNTIYF
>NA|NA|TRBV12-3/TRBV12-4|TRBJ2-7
TGTGCCAGCAGTCGCGCGGAGGGCTACGAGCAGTACTTC
CASSRAEGYEQYF
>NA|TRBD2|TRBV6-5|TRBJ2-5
TGTGCCAGCACCCTTTTTAGCGGGGCCGGAGAGACCCAGTACTTC
CASTLFSGAGETQYF
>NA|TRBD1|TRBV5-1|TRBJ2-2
TGCGCCAGCAGCCCCACGGGACAGGGGGCCGACGGGGAGCTGTTTTTT
CASSPTGQGADGELFF
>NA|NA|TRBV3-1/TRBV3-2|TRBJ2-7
TGTGCCAGCAGCCAAGGAGGCGGCTACGAGCAGTACTTC
CASSQGGGYEQYF
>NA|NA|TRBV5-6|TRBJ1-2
TGTGCCAGCAGCTTGGGTGTAACAGGGAGCTATGGCTACACCTTC
CASSLGVTGSYGYTF
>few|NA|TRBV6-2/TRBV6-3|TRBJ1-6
TGTGCCAGCAGTTACTTCGGGAATTCACCCCTCCACTTT
CASSYFGNSPLHF
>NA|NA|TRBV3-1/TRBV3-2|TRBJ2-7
TGTGCCAGCAGCCCCCCGGGCGGGGGCCCCTACGAGCAGTACTTC
CASSPPGGGPYEQYF
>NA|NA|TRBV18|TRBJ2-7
TGTGCCAGCTCACCAAGAGGGTACGAGCAGTACTTC
CASSPRGYEQYF
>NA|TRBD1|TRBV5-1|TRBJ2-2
TGCGCCAGCAGCAGGGACAGGAGCCATGGGGAGCTGTTTTTT
CASSRDRSHGELFF
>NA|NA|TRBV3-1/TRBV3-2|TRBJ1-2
TGTGCCAGCAGCCAAGACTGGGGCAGTAGTTATGGCTACACCTTC
CASSQDWGSSYGYTF
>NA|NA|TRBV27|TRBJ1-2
TGTGCCAGCAGTTTGTACGGGGGGCATGGTGGCTACACCTTC
CASSLYGGHGGYTF
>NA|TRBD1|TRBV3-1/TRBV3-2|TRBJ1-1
TGTGCCAGCAGCCCCCGGGACAGGGGAACTGAAGCTTTCTTT
CASSPRDRGTEAFF